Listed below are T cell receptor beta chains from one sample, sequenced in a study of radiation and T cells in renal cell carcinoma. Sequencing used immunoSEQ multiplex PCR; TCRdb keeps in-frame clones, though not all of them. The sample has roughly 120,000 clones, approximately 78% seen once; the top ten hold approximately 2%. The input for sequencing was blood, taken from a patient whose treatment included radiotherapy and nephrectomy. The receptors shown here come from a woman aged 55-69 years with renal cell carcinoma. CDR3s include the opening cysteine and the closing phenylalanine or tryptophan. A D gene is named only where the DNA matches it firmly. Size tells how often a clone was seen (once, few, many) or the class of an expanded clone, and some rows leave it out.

CDR3: CATSRDLDRANTGELFF; DNA: TGTGCCACCAGCAGAGACCTAGACAGGGCGAACACCGGGGAGCTGTTTTTT; V: TRBV15; size: .; D: TRBD1; J: TRBJ2-2
CDR3: CSVPAAGGNGANVLTF; DNA: TGCAGCGTCCCTGCCGCAGGGGGTAACGGGGCCAACGTCCTGACTTTC; V: TRBV29-1; size: .; D: TRBD1; J: TRBJ2-6
CDR3: CAISGVSLSNEQFF; DNA: TGTGCCATCAGTGGTGTGAGCTTAAGCAATGAGCAGTTCTTC; V: TRBV10-3; size: .; D: .; J: TRBJ2-1
CDR3: CASSPPVSSGYNEQFF; DNA: TGTGCCAGCAGCCCCCCCGTATCAAGCGGCTACAATGAGCAGTTCTTC; V: TRBV9; size: .; D: .; J: TRBJ2-1
CDR3: CASSYDSGLNEKLFF; DNA: TGTGCCAGCAGTTACGATTCAGGCCTTAATGAAAAACTGTTTTTT; V: TRBV6-5; size: .; D: .; J: TRBJ1-4
CDR3: CASSLGDYEQYF; DNA: TGTGCCAGCAGCTTGGGAGATTACGAGCAGTACTTC; V: TRBV5-6; size: .; D: .; J: TRBJ2-7
CDR3: CASSSESGGTEAFF; DNA: TGTGCCAGCTCCTCAGAGTCAGGAGGCACTGAAGCTTTCTTT; V: TRBV18; size: .; D: .; J: TRBJ1-1
CDR3: CASSFAGNGNTIYF; DNA: TGTGCCAGCAGCTTTGCGGGAAATGGAAACACCATATATTTT; V: TRBV7-9; size: .; D: .; J: TRBJ1-3
CDR3: CASTLGARTEAFF; DNA: TGTGCCAGCACCCTCGGTGCGAGAACTGAAGCTTTCTTT; V: TRBV18; size: few; D: .; J: TRBJ1-1
CDR3: CASSNKVENTEAFF; DNA: TGCGCCAGCAGCAATAAAGTGGAGAACACTGAAGCTTTCTTT; V: TRBV5-1; size: few; D: .; J: TRBJ1-1
CDR3: CASSRPGEKLFF; DNA: TGTGCCAGTAGTCGCCCAGGGGAAAAACTGTTTTTT; V: TRBV19; size: .; D: .; J: TRBJ1-4
CDR3: CASRRDIYMNEQFF; DNA: TGTGCCAGCAGGAGGGACATATATATGAATGAGCAGTTCTTC; V: TRBV6-5; size: .; D: .; J: TRBJ2-1
CDR3: CASRIPDRANYGYTF; DNA: TGTGCCAGCAGGATCCCGGACAGGGCCAACTATGGCTACACCTTC; V: TRBV28; size: .; D: TRBD1; J: TRBJ1-2
CDR3: CASSPGGGTYEQYF; DNA: TGTGCCAGCAGCCCTGGGGGCGGAACCTACGAGCAGTACTTC; V: TRBV11-3; size: .; D: .; J: TRBJ2-7
CDR3: CAISVGGTDTQYF; DNA: TGTGCCATCAGTGTAGGAGGCACAGATACGCAGTATTTT; V: TRBV10-3; size: .; D: .; J: TRBJ2-3
CDR3: CASSSRVPPTYNEQFF; DNA: TGTGCCAGCAGTAGCCGGGTACCCCCCACTTACAATGAGCAGTTCTTC; V: TRBV2; size: .; D: .; J: TRBJ2-1
CDR3: CASSIERFGAYEQYF; DNA: TGTGCCAGTAGTATAGAGAGGTTTGGGGCCTACGAGCAGTACTTC; V: TRBV19; size: .; D: .; J: TRBJ2-7
CDR3: CASSLEASEGIQYF; DNA: TGCGCCAGCAGCTTGGAGGCTAGTGAGGGCATTCAGTACTTC; V: TRBV5-1; size: .; D: .; J: TRBJ2-4
CDR3: CASSPGDREHYGYTF; DNA: TGTGCCAGCTCACCGGGGGACAGGGAGCACTATGGCTACACCTTC; V: TRBV18; size: .; D: TRBD1; J: TRBJ1-2
CDR3: CAIRTLSSYEQYF; DNA: TGTGCCATCAGGACGCTAAGCTCCTACGAGCAGTACTTC; V: TRBV10-3; size: few; D: .; J: TRBJ2-7
CDR3: CASSPRSGQETQYF; DNA: TGTGCCAGCTCACCACGTTCAGGACAAGAGACCCAGTACTTC; V: TRBV18; size: .; D: .; J: TRBJ2-5
CDR3: CASSQDPGTSGGAITDTQYF; DNA: TGTGCCAGCAGCCAAGATCCGGGGACTAGCGGGGGGGCTATCACAGATACGCAGTATTTT; V: TRBV4-2; size: .; D: TRBD2; J: TRBJ2-3
CDR3: CASSDSRQNTDTQYF; DNA: TGTGCCAGCAGTGACTCCCGGCAGAACACAGATACGCAGTATTTT; V: TRBV6-4; size: .; D: .; J: TRBJ2-3
CDR3: CASSSPDSTNEKLFF; DNA: TGTGCCAGCAGTTCTCCCGATTCAACTAATGAAAAACTGTTTTTT; V: TRBV2; size: .; D: .; J: TRBJ1-4
CDR3: CASSLLSVRRRGAWYEQYF; DNA: TGTGCCAGCAGCTTATTATCCGTCCGTCGGAGGGGGGCTTGGTACGAGCAGTACTTC; V: TRBV11-2; size: few; D: .; J: TRBJ2-7
CDR3: CASSESLKNEKLFF; DNA: TGTGCCAGCAGTGAATCACTGAAAAATGAAAAACTGTTTTTT; V: TRBV6-1; size: .; D: .; J: TRBJ1-4